The T cell receptor (beta chain) described here comes from a study of cytomegalovirus exposure and HLA in healthy donors. Trimming cost V 2 bases and J 8 bases, with 12 bases left between them. Germline V lookup: CDR1 SGHTA, CDR2 FQGNSA. This CDR3 has 13 residues. PCR primers comprised 60 Vbeta and 13 Jbeta primers. Profiling relied on immunoSEQ multiplex PCR, and the TCRdb table lists in-frame clones only, not all of them. The table records tens of thousands of clones, approximately 80% of them present only once. This chain links TRBV7-2 with TRBJ1-1; D is ambiguous. Sequenced sample: PBMCs. This TCR derives from a man aged 45-65 years in good health and CMV-seronegative. The CDR3 sequence is CASSLSAPGEAFF. The CDR3 region has the DNA TGTGCCAGCAGCTTAAGCGCTCCGGGGGAAGCTTTCTTT.